This T cell receptor (beta chain) was found in a study of T-cell memory formation after mild COVID-19. Study-level information: TCR clusters largely stayed donor specific.

This clonotype was detected a few times. Germline V gene data show CDR1 as SEHNR and CDR2 as FQNEAQ (reference sequence). This CDR3 contains 14 residues. V dropped 2 bases and J dropped 5 bases, with 10 bases sitting between them. From the 5' RACE reads, TCRdb called clonotypes with MiXCR, one entry per CDR3 protein. The table has 270,000 or so distinct CDR3 sequences, roughly a sixth seen once. The chain joins TRBV7-9 to TRBJ2-1, with D perhaps matching TRBD1 (6 bases). This clonotype was obtained from a man between 18 and 29 years old who had mild COVID-19 (a few samples of this study predate the infection). Cell type and time point are not known. The sequenced sample consisted of PBMCs or a T cell subset sorted from them (not recorded which). CDR3 region: CASSLRAGDNEQFF. CDR3 DNA: TGTGCCAGCAGCTTAAGGGCAGGGGACAATGAGCAGTTCTTC.